This is a list of T cell receptor beta chains from one sample in a study of blood T cell repertoires in COVID-19. Repertoires were generated with immunoSEQ multiplex PCR, while TCRdb's copy carries only in-frame clones and drops some. The data hold 200,000 to 300,000 clones, with more than 75% observed a single time. Sequencing input: peripheral blood. The origin of the receptors is a woman aged 60-75 years with COVID-19, enrolled during active disease. Each CDR3 is given with its conserved first and last residue. D genes are given only for firm matches. Size tells how often a clone was seen (once, few, many) or the class of an expanded clone, and some rows leave it out.

len	v_gene	d_gene	abundance	j_gene	CDR3nt	CDR3aa
13	TRBV30	.	.	TRBJ2-7	TGTGCCTGGAGCTGGGGGGGCGACGGCGAGCAGTACTTC	CAWSWGGDGEQYF
15	TRBV9	.	.	TRBJ1-2	TGTGCCAGCAGCGTAGACCGACACGTAGTCAGTGGCTACACCTTC	CASSVDRHVVSGYTF
13	TRBV27	TRBD2	.	TRBJ2-3	TGTGCCAGCAAAGTGGGAGGGACAGATACGCAGTATTTT	CASKVGGTDTQYF
15	TRBV27	.	.	TRBJ1-2	TGTGCCAGCAGTCCACAGGGATACCCTAACTATGGCTACACCTTC	CASSPQGYPNYGYTF
13	TRBV12-3/TRBV12-4	.	once	TRBJ2-7	TGTGCCAGCAGTATTACAGGCCTCTTCGAGCAGTACTTC	CASSITGLFEQYF
12	TRBV19	.	.	TRBJ1-2	TGTGCCAGTAGTGGCACGCGGTATGGCTACACCTTC	CASSGTRYGYTF
16	TRBV30	.	.	TRBJ1-6	TGTGCCTGGGGCCGGCGGCGGTACTCCTATAATTCACCCCTCCACTTT	CAWGRRRYSYNSPLHF
18	TRBV7-2	TRBD2	.	TRBJ2-7	TGTGCCAGCAGCTTATTGAGTAGCGGGAGACGTCTTTCCTACGAGCAGTACTTC	CASSLLSSGRRLSYEQYF
13	TRBV14	TRBD1	.	TRBJ1-5	TGTGCCAGCAGCCAAACCGGGACAGGTCCCCAGCATTTT	CASSQTGTGPQHF
16	TRBV7-2	TRBD2	.	TRBJ2-5	TGTGCCAGCAGCTTAGGTAGTAGCGGGATGCAAGAGACCCAGTACTTC	CASSLGSSGMQETQYF
11	TRBV2	.	.	TRBJ1-6	TGTGCCAGCAGTGGGTACGAGGCCCTCCACTTT	CASSGYEALHF
16	TRBV28	TRBD2	once	TRBJ2-1	TGTGCCAGCCTATCATCAGCGGGAGTCTCCTACAATGAGCAGTTCTTC	CASLSSAGVSYNEQFF
13	TRBV28	.	.	TRBJ2-7	TGTGCCAGCAGTTTAATTGCAGGGTACGAGCAGTACTTC	CASSLIAGYEQYF
12	TRBV28	.	.	TRBJ1-2	TGTGCCAGCAGTTTATTAAACTATGGCTACACCTTC	CASSLLNYGYTF
17	TRBV3-1/TRBV3-2	TRBD2	.	TRBJ2-1	TGTGCCAGCAGCCAAGACCTTGGAGCGGGAGGGCAGTTGGGGCAGTTCTTC	CASSQDLGAGGQLGQFF
15	TRBV9	TRBD2	.	TRBJ2-2	TGTGCCAGCAGCGCCGGGACTAGCAGGAGCGGGGAGCTGTTTTTT	CASSAGTSRSGELFF
16	TRBV6-4	.	.	TRBJ2-1	TGTGCCAGCAGTGTTAAACGGGGGAGCTCCTACAATGAGCAGTTCTTC	CASSVKRGSSYNEQFF
13	TRBV11-2	.	few	TRBJ1-2	TGTGCCAGCAGCTTAGGACGGGTCTCTGGCTACACCTTC	CASSLGRVSGYTF
13	TRBV24-1	.	.	TRBJ2-7	TGTGCCACCAGCAGGGGCGCCTCCTACGAGCAGTACTTC	CATSRGASYEQYF
13	TRBV6-5	.	.	TRBJ1-1	TGTGCCAGCACCCCGGGGGTAATCACTGAAGCTTTCTTT	CASTPGVITEAFF
13	TRBV12-3/TRBV12-4	.	.	TRBJ2-2	TGTGCCAGCAGTTTGGCGGGCACCGGGGAGCTGTTTTTT	CASSLAGTGELFF
15	TRBV6-5	.	once	TRBJ1-6	TGTGCCAGCAGTTACCGGATAGGACACTATTCACCCCTCCACTTT	CASSYRIGHYSPLHF
15	TRBV5-1	TRBD1	.	TRBJ2-1	TGCGCCAGCAGCGCCGACAGGGGCCGTTACAATGAGCAGTTCTTC	CASSADRGRYNEQFF
14	TRBV7-2	TRBD2	.	TRBJ2-3	TGTGCCAGCAGCCTAATGACTAGCGCAAATACGCAGTATTTT	CASSLMTSANTQYF
15	TRBV20-1	.	.	TRBJ1-5	TGCAGTGCTAGTCCCCGGCAGGGGAGCAATCAGCCCCAGCATTTT	CSASPRQGSNQPQHF
15	TRBV18	.	.	TRBJ1-1	TGTGCCAGCTCACCCCTAGGCAAGGGAGACACTGAAGCTTTCTTT	CASSPLGKGDTEAFF